Listed here are 31 T cell receptor beta chains from one sample, sequenced in a study of T cell responses to AZD1222 COVID-19 vaccine. Generated by immunoSEQ multiplex PCR, the TCRdb table keeps only in-frame clones and is missing some. The data contain 95,000 to 120,000 clones, roughly 90% of them singletons. The specimen comprised peripheral blood, sampled on day 0 of MenACWY control vaccination. Every receptor here comes from an adult in good health.

The V call is TRBV19, the J call TRBJ1-3; a possible D gene is TRBD1 (5 bases). Germline lookup yields CDR1 LNHDA and CDR2 SQIVND (reference sequence). CDR3 size: 17 residues. The V gene lost 0 bases and the J gene lost 0 bases, with 12 bases spanning the gap. The CDR3 DNA follows: TGTGCCAGTAGTATAGATCATCGCGGACACTCTGGAAACACCATATATTTT. This gives the protein CASSIDHRGHSGNTIYF.

This clone was recorded once. V usage is TRBV10-3 and J usage is TRBJ1-5; D unresolved. Germline V lookup: CDR1 ENHRY, CDR2 SYGVKD. Trimming stripped 4 bases from V and 0 bases from J, with 10 bases between. The CDR3 is 15 amino acids. CDR3 sequence: CAISGDVHSNQPQHF. The CDR3 nucleotides are TGTGCCATCAGTGGAGACGTTCATAGCAATCAGCCCCAGCATTTT.

The rearrangement joins TRBV10-3 to TRBJ1-6; the D gene is possibly TRBD1 (5 bases). This CDR3 has 12 amino acids. Germline V gene lookup returns CDR1 ENHRY and CDR2 SYGVKD. The germline V and J ends were trimmed by 8 bases and 7 bases, with 9 bases remaining between them. CDR3 DNA: TGTGCCATCGGGCAGGGAAATTCACCCCTCCACTTT. This gives the protein CAIGQGNSPLHF.

This rearrangement joins TRBV3-1 (or the pseudogene TRBV3-2) to TRBJ1-2; D ambiguous. CDR3 length: 14 residues. Germline CDR1 is LGHDT and CDR2 is YNNKEL (reference sequence). Between the trimmed V and J ends, which lost 3 bases and 1 base, there was a span of 9 bases. CDR3 sequence reads: CASSHLQYNYGYTF. In DNA, the CDR3 is TGTGCCAGCAGCCACCTACAGTATAACTATGGCTACACCTTC.

The V gene is TRBV5-1, the J gene TRBJ2-3, with 10 bases matching TRBD2. V lost 2 bases to trimming and J lost 6 bases; unmatched junction nucleotides: 9. The CDR3 runs to 16 residues. Per germline, CDR1 SGHRS and CDR2 YFSETQ. The CDR3 coding sequence is TGCGCCAGCAGCTTAGTAGCGGGGGGCCGGAGGGATACGCAGTATTTT. It codes for CASSLVAGGRRDTQYF.

The chain uses TRBV5-4 and TRBJ2-1; 8 bases line up with TRBD2. CDR3 length equals 14 residues. Looked up from germline, CDR1 is SGHNT and CDR2 is YYREEE (reference sequence). V lost 2 bases to trimming and J lost 5 bases; unmatched junction nucleotides: 3. The CDR3 nucleotides are TGTGCCAGCAGCTTATCTAGCGGGCACAATGAGCAGTTCTTC. It is translated as CASSLSSGHNEQFF.

The chain has TRBV7-8 and TRBJ2-1; D remains ambiguous. Germline V CDR1 and CDR2: SGHVS, FQNEAQ. The CDR3 runs to 12 residues. Trimming pared 5 bases from V and 3 bases from J, leaving 5 bases between. The CDR3 DNA reads as TGTGCCAGCAGCCCCAACTACAATGAGCAGTTCTTC. This codes for CASSPNYNEQFF. Full variable domain (missing parts from reference TRBV7-8 and TRBJ2-1): GAGVSQSPRYKVAKRGQDVALRCDPISGHVSLFWYQQALGQGPEFLTYFQNEAQLDKSGLPSDRFFAERPEGSVSTLKIQRTQQEDSAVYLCASSPNYNEQFFGPGTRLTVL.

This clone was observed a few times. The chain joins TRBV5-4 to TRBJ2-2, with a possible D match to TRBD1 (6 bases). CDR1 SGHNT and CDR2 YYREEE come from the germline V gene (reference sequence). There are 15 residues in the CDR3. The ends were cut back, 0 bases at V and 3 bases at J, with 9 bases in the middle. The CDR3 region has the DNA TGTGCCAGCAGCTTGGGGGGGCGGGACACCGGGGAGCTGTTTTTT. The encoded protein is CASSLGGRDTGELFF.

The rearrangement joins TRBV15 to TRBJ2-2, with no clear D. The germline V gene has CDR1 LNHNV and CDR2 YYDKDF (reference sequence). V gave up 3 bases and J gave up 6 bases, with 11 bases separating them. CDR3 length: 14 amino acids. The CDR3 DNA reads as TGTGCCACCAGCAGGGGGAAGCAGGCCGGGGAGCTGTTTTTT. This codes for CATSRGKQAGELFF.

This chain connects TRBV6-5 to TRBJ1-1; weak D call: TRBD1 (6 bases). The CDR3 is 13 residues long. V was pared by 5 bases and J by 1 base, with 8 bases between. In germline, CDR1 is MNHEY, CDR2 SVGAGI. The CDR3 sequence: CASSRGANTEAFF. CDR3 DNA sequence: TGTGCCAGCAGTAGGGGGGCGAACACTGAAGCTTTCTTT.

The rearrangement links TRBV19 to TRBJ1-2; D is perhaps TRBD1 (5 bases). The CDR3 length is 14 residues. The germline V gene encodes CDR1 LNHDA and CDR2 SQIVND (reference sequence). Trimming left V 4 bases short and J 5 bases short, with 14 bases between. DNA of the CDR3: TGTGCCAGTAGTACACAATGGGACGAGTATGGCTACACCTTC. It codes for CASSTQWDEYGYTF.

The J gene is TRBJ1-4, the V gene TRBV5-1, with D possibly TRBD1 on 6 matching bases. V dropped 0 bases and J dropped 8 bases, with 14 bases sitting between them. CDR3 length: 15 amino acids. Per germline, CDR1 SGHRS and CDR2 YFSETQ. Here the CDR3 DNA reads TGCGCCAGCAGCTTGGCGCCGGGGGCTCGAGAAAAACTGTTTTTT. It codes for CASSLAPGAREKLFF.

This chain connects TRBV27 to TRBJ2-1; 7 bases map to TRBD1. Germline values: CDR1 MNHEY, CDR2 SMNVEV (reference sequence). This CDR3 region has 18 residues. The trim removed 0 bases at V and 6 bases at J, leaving 14 bases unmatched. CDR3 in amino acids: CASSLSKGAPNFSNEQFF. CDR3 nucleotide sequence: TGTGCCAGCAGTTTATCGAAGGGGGCGCCCAATTTCTCCAATGAGCAGTTCTTC.

The chain carries TRBV6-4 and TRBJ2-3; the match to TRBD2 covers 13 bases. Germline CDR1 is MRHNA and CDR2 is SNTAGT. The length of the CDR3 is 14 residues. J gave up 9 bases and V 5 bases, and 5 bases lay outside the gene matches. The CDR3 spells CASSPGLAGSTQYF. CDR3 bases: TGTGCCAGCAGTCCGGGACTAGCGGGGTCGACGCAGTATTTT.

The chain joins TRBV9 to TRBJ2-1; perhaps TRBD2 as D (5 bases). The ends were cut back, 0 bases at V and 10 bases at J, with 14 bases in the middle. CDR1 is SGDLS and CDR2 is YYNGEE in the germline V gene. The CDR3 runs to 14 residues. CDR3 sequence (DNA): TGTGCCAGCAGCGTAGGTTCGAGGGAGTCGGAGCAGTTCTTC. It specifies CASSVGSRESEQFF.

This clone was detected only once. The chain combines TRBV5-4 with TRBJ2-7, with a tentative D call TRBD2 (6 bases). The CDR3 runs to 12 residues. Trimming left V 10 bases short and J 6 bases short, with 17 bases between. The germline V gene encodes CDR1 SGHNT and CDR2 YYREEE (reference sequence). The CDR3 DNA reads as TGTGCCGTAGGGCAGGGACTTGGCGAGCAGTACTTC. It codes for CAVGQGLGEQYF.

In DNA, the CDR3 is TGTGCCAGCTCACCGACTAGCGGGGGGGCCAGTGAGCAGTTCTTC. Translated: CASSPTSGGASEQFF. V usage is TRBV18 and J usage is TRBJ2-1, with 14 bases identical to TRBD2. Germline V gives CDR1 KGHSH, CDR2 LQKENI. The CDR3 spans 15 residues. Trimming took 3 bases from V and 9 from J; bases not matched to a gene: 4.

This clone is a singleton in its sample. This chain links TRBV11-3 with TRBJ2-1; no firm D call. Trimming removed 1 base at V and 8 bases at J, with 9 bases between. Germline CDR1 reads SGHNT; CDR2 reads YENEEA. This CDR3 is built from 13 residues. CDR3 in DNA: TGTGCCAGCAGCTTAGGACTGATCGATGAGCAGTTCTTC. It codes for CASSLGLIDEQFF.

The chain uses TRBV3-1 (or the pseudogene TRBV3-2) and TRBJ1-5; no clear D gene. The CDR3 length is 13 residues. Germline V gives CDR1 LGHDT, CDR2 YNNKEL (reference sequence). V was shortened by 3 bases and J by 10 bases, with 13 bases between the two germline ends. CDR3 in amino acids: CASSHDPERPQHF. The CDR3 DNA reads TGTGCCAGCAGCCATGACCCCGAGAGACCCCAGCATTTT.

The chain employs TRBV5-6 and TRBJ1-5; 8 positions agree with TRBD1. V was pared by 2 bases and J by 1 base, with 8 bases of the junction left unmatched. Germline CDR1 is SGHDT and CDR2 is YYEEEE. CDR3 length: 17 amino acids. CDR3 region: CASSFLDRDQSNQPQHF. The CDR3 bases are TGTGCCAGCAGCTTCCTGGACAGGGATCAGAGCAATCAGCCCCAGCATTTT.

This sequence joins TRBV2 and TRBJ1-5; 7 bases align to TRBD1. From germline, CDR1 is SNHLY and CDR2 FYNNEI. The CDR3 consists of 16 residues. Trimming removed 6 bases from V and 5 bases from J; junction bases left unmatched: 13. CDR3 DNA: TGTGCCAGCAGACCCCGGGGAGGGGGCATCGATCAGCCCCAGCATTTT. Encoded protein: CASRPRGGGIDQPQHF. The entire variable domain, with the rest obtained from reference TRBV2 and TRBJ1-5, is as follows: EPEVTQTPSHQVTQMGQEVILRCVPISNHLYFYWYRQILGQKVEFLVSFYNNEISEKSEIFDDQFSVERPDGSNFTLKIRSTKLEDSAMYFCASRPRGGGIDQPQHFGDGTRLSIL.

The rearrangement joins TRBV5-1 to TRBJ1-2; D ambiguous. The germline V gene has CDR1 SGHRS and CDR2 YFSETQ. The CDR3 runs to 14 residues. V was pared by 4 bases and J by 1 base, with 11 bases between. DNA for the CDR3: TGCGCCAGCAGCCTCTCGGGAGGTAACTATGGCTACACCTTC. Residues: CASSLSGGNYGYTF.

The chain joins TRBV5-1 to TRBJ1-1; no firm D call. The CDR3 extends over 15 amino acids. Germline CDR1 SGHRS, CDR2 YFSETQ. V was pared by 4 bases and J by 0 bases, with 13 bases between. The CDR3 sequence: CASSPLGVLNTEAFF. The CDR3 nucleotides are TGCGCCAGCAGCCCCCTGGGAGTCCTGAACACTGAAGCTTTCTTT.

This clone was counted a single time. The chain recombines TRBV3-1 (or the pseudogene TRBV3-2) with TRBJ2-3, with 8 bases that match TRBD1. The CDR3 consists of 15 residues. Trimming cost V 2 bases and J 6 bases; bases outside gene matches: 7. CDR1 LGHDT and CDR2 YNNKEL come from the germline V gene (reference sequence). This CDR3 is CASSQMDRVGDTQYF. In DNA form, the CDR3 reads TGTGCCAGCAGCCAAATGGACAGGGTTGGGGATACGCAGTATTTT.

The J gene is TRBJ2-3, the V gene TRBV6-1; D ambiguous. This CDR3 comprises 15 residues. Per germline, CDR1 MNHNS and CDR2 SASEGT. Trimming pared 1 base from V and 0 bases from J, leaving 8 bases between. The CDR3 coding sequence is TGTGCCAGCAGTGAAGGGGCAGCGAGCACAGATACGCAGTATTTT. The encoded protein is CASSEGAASTDTQYF.

The chain joins TRBV6-5 to TRBJ2-2; weak D call: TRBD1 (5 bases). Trimming shortened V by 2 bases and J by 1 base, and 8 bases separated the two germline ends. This CDR3 has 15 residues. Per germline, CDR1 MNHEY and CDR2 SVGAGI. The CDR3 sequence is CASSYGARNTGELFF. CDR3 sequence (DNA): TGTGCCAGCAGTTACGGGGCGAGGAACACCGGGGAGCTGTTTTTT.

This rearrangement joins TRBV4-3 to TRBJ2-3; TRBD1 agrees at 7 bases. The CDR3 sequence is 15 residues long. Germline assignment: CDR1 LGHNA and CDR2 YSLEER. Trimming took 4 bases from V and 3 from J; bases not matched to a gene: 7. CDR3 bases: TGCGCCAGCAGCCTAACACAGGGGTTGACAGATACGCAGTATTTT. This sequence encodes CASSLTQGLTDTQYF.

This clone has just one count. The rearrangement links TRBV10-1 to TRBJ1-6, with D perhaps TRBD1 (6 bases). The germline V and J ends were trimmed by 4 bases and 6 bases, with 10 bases remaining between them. Germline CDR1 and CDR2: WNHNN and SYGVQD (reference sequence). CDR3 length equals 14 residues. CDR3 sequence (DNA): TGCGCCAGCAGTGCACACAGGGTTAATTCACCCCTCCACTTT. Protein: CASSAHRVNSPLHF.

The CDR3 protein is CSVGDSLNSPLHF. DNA of the CDR3: TGCAGCGTCGGGGACAGCTTAAATTCACCCCTCCACTTT. The chain joins TRBV29-1 to TRBJ1-6; 7 bases agree with TRBD1. V lost 6 bases to trimming and J lost 7 bases; unmatched junction nucleotides: 6. The CDR3 consists of 13 residues. Germline values: CDR1 SQVTM, CDR2 ANQGSEA. Variable domain in full (rest from reference TRBV29-1 and TRBJ1-6): SAVISQKPSRDICQRGTSLTIQCQVDSQVTMMFWYRQQPGQSLTLIATANQGSEATYESGFVIDKFPISRPNLTFSTLTVSNMSPEDSSIYLCSVGDSLNSPLHFGNGTRLTVT.

This clone was observed a single time. The V call is TRBV27, the J call TRBJ1-5; D unresolved. Between the trimmed V and J ends, which lost 6 bases and 4 bases, there was a span of 13 bases. This CDR3 is 14 amino acids long. In germline, CDR1 is MNHEY, CDR2 SMNVEV (reference sequence). The DNA for the CDR3 is TGTGCCAGCAGGGGCACGATGAGGAATCAGCCCCAGCATTTT. It codes for CASRGTMRNQPQHF.

The CDR3 DNA follows: TGCGCCAGCAGCAGGGACAGGGTCTCCTACGAGCAGTACTTC. It translates to CASSRDRVSYEQYF. V is TRBV5-1 and J is TRBJ2-7, with TRBD1 matching 9 bases. This CDR3 region has 14 residues. Germline V lookup: CDR1 SGHRS, CDR2 YFSETQ. V lost 4 bases, J lost 0 bases, and 2 bases stayed unmatched.